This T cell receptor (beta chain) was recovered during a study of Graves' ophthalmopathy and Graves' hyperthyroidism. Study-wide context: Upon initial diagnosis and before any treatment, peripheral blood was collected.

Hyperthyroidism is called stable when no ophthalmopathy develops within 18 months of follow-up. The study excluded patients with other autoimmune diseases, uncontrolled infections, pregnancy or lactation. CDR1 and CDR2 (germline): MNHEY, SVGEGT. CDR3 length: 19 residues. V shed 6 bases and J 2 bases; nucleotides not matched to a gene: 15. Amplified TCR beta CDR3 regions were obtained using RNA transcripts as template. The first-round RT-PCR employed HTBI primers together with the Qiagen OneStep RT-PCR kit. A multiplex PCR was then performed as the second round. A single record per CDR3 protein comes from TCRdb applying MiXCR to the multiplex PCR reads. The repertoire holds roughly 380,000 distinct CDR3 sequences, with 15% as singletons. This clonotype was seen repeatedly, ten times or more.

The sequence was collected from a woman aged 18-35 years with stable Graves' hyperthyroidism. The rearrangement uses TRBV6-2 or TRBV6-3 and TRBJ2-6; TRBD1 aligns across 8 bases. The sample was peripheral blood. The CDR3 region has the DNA TGTGCCAGCAGCTCTCCGAGGGACAGGTTGTTAGCTGGGGCCAACGTCCTGACTTTC. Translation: CASSSPRDRLLAGANVLTF.